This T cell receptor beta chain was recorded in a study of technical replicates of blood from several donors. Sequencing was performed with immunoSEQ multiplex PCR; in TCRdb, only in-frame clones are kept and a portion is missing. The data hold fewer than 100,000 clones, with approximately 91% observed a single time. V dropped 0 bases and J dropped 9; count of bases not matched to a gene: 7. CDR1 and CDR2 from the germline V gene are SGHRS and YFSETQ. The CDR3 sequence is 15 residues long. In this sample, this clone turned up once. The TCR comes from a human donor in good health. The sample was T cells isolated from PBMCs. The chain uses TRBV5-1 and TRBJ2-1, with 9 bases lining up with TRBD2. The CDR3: CASSLGVAGASEQFF. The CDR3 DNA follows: TGCGCCAGCAGCTTGGGGGTAGCGGGAGCTAGTGAGCAGTTCTTC.